These 10 T cell receptor beta chains came from one sample sequenced in a study of shared clonotypes between healthy human individuals. Only in-frame clones appear in the TCRdb table, and some are missing; sequencing was by immunoSEQ multiplex PCR. The sample includes some 980,000 clones, around 80% of them seen just once. Specimen: memory CD4+ T cells sorted from blood. The subset is: CD45RA-negative fraction. The receptor set was obtained from a man between 18 and 29 years old in good health.

The table lists this clone with a few counts. The chain uses TRBV7-2 and TRBJ2-7; D may correspond to TRBD1 or TRBD2 (5 bases each). V shed 5 bases and J shed 6 bases, with 14 bases lying between them. CDR3 length: 13 residues. Germline assignment: CDR1 SGHTA and CDR2 FQGNSA. The DNA of the CDR3 is TGTGCCAGCAGCCCGGGACCGAGAGGCGAGCAGTACTTC. This sequence encodes CASSPGPRGEQYF.

V is TRBV9 and J is TRBJ2-5; 7 bases align to TRBD1. Germline lookup yields CDR1 SGDLS and CDR2 YYNGEE. V gave up 3 bases and J gave up 5 bases; unmatched junction bases: 4. The CDR3 sequence is 13 residues long. Here the CDR3 DNA reads TGTGCCAGCAGCGCGGGACAGACGGAGACCCAGTACTTC. Protein sequence: CASSAGQTETQYF.

The chain links TRBV5-1 to TRBJ2-7; 10 nucleotides align to TRBD2. The ends lost 0 bases at V and 7 bases at J; junction bases unmatched: 4. The CDR3 is 14 residues long. CDR1 SGHRS and CDR2 YFSETQ come from the germline V gene. The CDR3 here is CASSLEGLAREQYF. The CDR3 region has the DNA TGCGCCAGCAGCTTGGAGGGACTAGCGCGAGAGCAGTACTTC.

Comment on this clone: A read error may account for a junction end that differs from germline. The genes are TRBV6-1 and TRBJ2-7, with TRBD1 identical over 7 bases. CDR3 length: 13 residues. Germline V gene sequence: CDR1 MNHNS, CDR2 SASEGT. The CDR3 spells CASSDPNRGTRDF. For the CDR3, the DNA is TGTGCCAGCAGTGACCCTAACAGGGGAACCCGGGACTTC.

The V gene is TRBV6-5, the J gene TRBJ2-7; 10 nucleotides match TRBD1. The CDR3 spans 15 residues. Trimming took 4 bases from V and 6 from J; bases not matched to a gene: 9. The V gene's germline CDR1 is MNHEY and CDR2 SVGAGI. The CDR3 sequence is CASSSFDRGRLEQYF. The DNA for the CDR3 is TGTGCCAGCAGTTCTTTTGACAGGGGGCGTCTCGAGCAGTACTTC.

Ten or more counts support this clone. The rearrangement joins TRBV7-6 to TRBJ1-4; no clear D. The CDR3 runs to 15 residues. Germline CDR1 is SGHVS and CDR2 is FNYEAQ. V dropped 2 bases and J dropped 3 bases, with 10 bases sitting between them. CDR3 bases: TGTGCCAGCAGCTTATTTACGACCCCTAATGAAAAACTGTTTTTT. Translating it yields CASSLFTTPNEKLFF.

Notes on this clone: Other DNA variants within this sample encode the same CDR3. The V gene is TRBV14, the J gene TRBJ2-3, with unresolved D. This CDR3 is 13 amino acids long. Trimming cost V 0 bases and J 6 bases, with 7 bases left between them. Germline assignment: CDR1 SGHDN and CDR2 FVKESK. The CDR3 sequence is CASSQDLPDTQYF. The CDR3 DNA sequence: TGTGCCAGCAGCCAAGATCTCCCCGATACGCAGTATTTT.

This clone was seen many times. The J gene is TRBJ2-5, the V gene TRBV15, with a weak D call TRBD1 (5 bases). Germline V CDR1 and CDR2: LNHNV, YYDKDF (reference sequence). CDR3 length equals 15 residues. Trimming took 1 base from V and 4 from J, leaving 13 bases between them. Written as DNA, the CDR3 is TGTGCCACCAGCAGAGGACAGCTTGTTTCAGAGACCCAGTACTTC. Translated: CATSRGQLVSETQYF.

The rearrangement joins TRBV5-5 to TRBJ1-6; 7 bases match TRBD1. The trim removed 3 bases at V and 14 bases at J, leaving 8 bases unmatched. The CDR3 is 13 residues long. Germline CDR1 is SGHKS and CDR2 is YYEKEE (reference sequence). As DNA, the CDR3 is TGTGCCAGCAGCTCAGGGGGTGCTCCGGCCCTCCACTTT. It codes for CASSSGGAPALHF.

The chain is built from TRBV10-3 and TRBJ2-7; TRBD1 is a possible D gene (5 bases). The CDR3 totals 14 residues. With 3 bases removed from V and 5 bases from J, the gap between germline ends came to 14 bases. The germline CDR1 and CDR2 sequences are ENHRY and SYGVKD. In DNA form, the CDR3 reads TGTGCCATCAGTGAAGTCCCAGGGCTCGACGAGCAGTACTTC. Its translation is CAISEVPGLDEQYF.